This T cell receptor beta chain was observed in a study of T cell responses to AZD1222 COVID-19 vaccine. Study-level points and caveats: Spike as a whole was targeted by vaccine-associated CD4 TCRs, dominant at 160-218 and 743-854. The reported proportion of spike-specific TCRs targeting unmutated variant regions was nearly half. Clonal diversity may have been underestimated, and the donors were mostly white British, with more females than males. Sampled repertoires all dated from after the peak T cell response.

TCRdb keeps only in-frame clones here, not all; method: immunoSEQ multiplex PCR. The table shows about 140,000 clones, with about 90% occurring only once. Concerning this clone itself: Antigen specificity is unknown.

V shed 5 bases, J shed 3 bases, and the junction held 12 bases outside the gene matches. The CDR3 totals 16 residues. Germline CDR1 is SGHVS and CDR2 is FQNEAQ. The clonotype was recovered from an adult who received the MenACWY meningococcal vaccine as a control. The chain carries TRBV7-8 and TRBJ2-7; 8 nucleotides line up with TRBD2. Sample: peripheral blood, taken 28 days after the second dose of the MenACWY control vaccine. The CDR3 loop reads CASSLGWRGAVYEQYF. Written as DNA, the CDR3 is TGTGCCAGCAGCCTAGGTTGGCGGGGGGCGGTCTACGAGCAGTACTTC.